The 19 T cell receptor beta chains reported below all come from one sample, sequenced in a study of T cell responses to AZD1222 COVID-19 vaccine. The assay was immunoSEQ multiplex PCR, and TCRdb's table has in-frame clones only and misses some. The sample yields 110,000 to 150,000 clones, about 93% seen once. This sample comprised peripheral blood, obtained on day 0 of AZD1222 vaccination. All receptors derive from an adult in good health.

This clone was detected once. The rearrangement uses TRBV7-9 and TRBJ2-1; D unclear. From germline, CDR1 is SEHNR and CDR2 FQNEAQ (reference sequence). The CDR3 consists of 12 residues. The V gene lost 1 base and the J gene lost 3 bases, with 1 base spanning the gap. The CDR3: CASSLDYNEQFF. The CDR3 nucleotides read TGTGCCAGCAGCTTAGACTACAATGAGCAGTTCTTC.

V is TRBV7-2 and J is TRBJ2-3, with 10 bases lining up with TRBD1. CDR1 and CDR2 (germline): SGHTA, FQGNSA. The CDR3 totals 16 residues. V gave up 1 base and J gave up 9 bases; unmatched junction bases: 10. The CDR3 loop reads CASSLGSGQGMGTQYF. In DNA, the CDR3 is TGTGCCAGCAGCTTAGGGTCGGGACAGGGGATGGGAACGCAGTATTTT.

The rearrangement uses TRBV3-1 (or the pseudogene TRBV3-2) and TRBJ1-5; D unclear. The CDR3 loop spans 13 amino acids. V lost 3 bases and J lost 4, with 7 bases in between. Germline CDR1 LGHDT, CDR2 YNNKEL (reference sequence). The CDR3 DNA reads as TGTGCCAGCAGCCAGGGAATGAATCAGCCCCAGCATTTT. It yields the protein CASSQGMNQPQHF.

The chain couples TRBV5-1 to TRBJ1-6, with a possible D match to TRBD1 (5 bases). In germline, CDR1 is SGHRS, CDR2 YFSETQ. Trimming cost V 1 base and J 7 bases, with 12 bases left between them. This CDR3 comprises 15 residues. This CDR3 reads CASSLFTGGNSPLHF. The CDR3 bases are TGCGCCAGCAGCTTGTTTACAGGTGGGAATTCACCCCTCCACTTT.

The rearrangement joins TRBV2 to TRBJ2-3; TRBD2 matches at 14 bases. The CDR3 contains 15 residues. Germline V gives CDR1 SNHLY, CDR2 FYNNEI. J was trimmed by 4 bases and V by 5 bases; bases with no gene match: 2. Here the CDR3 DNA reads TGTGCCAGCAGTCCGGGACTAGCGGGAGCAGATACGCAGTATTTT. Protein sequence: CASSPGLAGADTQYF.

This clone showed up just once. The V gene is TRBV5-6, the J gene TRBJ1-5, with D possibly TRBD1 on 6 matching bases. CDR3 length: 18 residues. CDR1 and CDR2 (germline): SGHDT, YYEEEE. V was trimmed by 4 bases and J by 7 bases, leaving 27 bases between them. The CDR3 reads CASSDSTEEGGRQQPQHF. Written as DNA, the CDR3 is TGTGCCAGCAGCGATAGCACAGAGGAGGGGGGTCGGCAACAGCCCCAGCATTTT.

The genes are TRBV12-5 and TRBJ2-2, with 8 nucleotides matching TRBD2. V lost 2 bases, J lost 5 bases, and 4 bases stayed unmatched. The CDR3 is made up of 15 amino acids. From germline, CDR1 is LGHNT and CDR2 FRNRAP. The CDR3 DNA follows: TGTGCTAGTGGTTTGAACGCGGGGGGAACCGGGGAGCTGTTTTTT. Residues: CASGLNAGGTGELFF.

The rearrangement uses TRBV5-5 and TRBJ1-1; possible D gene TRBD1, 5 bases. V lost 0 bases and J lost 6, with 15 bases in between. The CDR3 is 15 amino acids. Germline lookup yields CDR1 SGHKS and CDR2 YYEKEE (reference sequence). This CDR3 reads CASSLGAGGLAEAFF. CDR3 nucleotide sequence: TGTGCCAGCAGCTTGGGAGCGGGGGGTTTGGCTGAAGCTTTCTTT.

V and J are TRBV18 and TRBJ1-2; D might be TRBD1 (6 bases). This CDR3 comprises 12 residues. Per germline, CDR1 KGHSH and CDR2 LQKENI. V dropped 4 bases and J dropped 8 bases, with 11 bases sitting between them. In nucleotides, the CDR3 is TGTGCCAGCTCACTAGAAGGGGGAGGCTACACCTTC. Amino acids: CASSLEGGGYTF.

The genes are TRBV19 and TRBJ1-5; the D is unclear. V dropped 3 bases and J dropped 6 bases, with 9 bases sitting between them. Germline V gene data show CDR1 as LNHDA and CDR2 as SQIVND (reference sequence). This CDR3 is 13 amino acids long. This CDR3 reads CASSISGVQPQHF. CDR3 coding DNA: TGTGCCAGTAGTATTTCTGGGGTTCAGCCCCAGCATTTT. Drawing the rest from reference TRBV19 and TRBJ1-5, the complete variable domain is DGGITQSPKYLFRKEGQNVTLSCEQNLNHDAMYWYRQDPGQGLRLIYYSQIVNDFQKGDIAEGYSVSREKKESFPLTVTSAQKNPTAFYLCASSISGVQPQHFGDGTRLSIL.

The chain carries TRBV5-4 and TRBJ1-2; unclear D gene. The germline V gene encodes CDR1 SGHNT and CDR2 YYREEE (reference sequence). Trimming shortened V by 0 bases and J by 8 bases, and 5 bases separated the two germline ends. This CDR3 region has 11 residues. The CDR3, as DNA: TGTGCCAGCAGCTTGGACCGAGGCTACACCTTC. This translates into CASSLDRGYTF.

The chain couples TRBV5-1 to TRBJ1-6; D is possibly TRBD1 (6 bases). Germline CDR1 SGHRS, CDR2 YFSETQ. Trimming took 4 bases from V and 7 from J, leaving 15 bases between them. The CDR3 contains 15 residues. The CDR3 DNA is TGCGCCAGCAGCCCGGAGGCGCAGGGGAATTCACCCCTCCACTTT. It codes for CASSPEAQGNSPLHF.

The chain recombines TRBV10-3 with TRBJ1-4; tentative D call: TRBD1 (5 bases). V was trimmed by 8 bases and J by 5 bases, leaving 15 bases between them. Germline-derived CDR1 and CDR2 are ENHRY and SYGVKD. The length of the CDR3 is 14 residues. The CDR3 nucleotides read TGTGCCATCGCGGCAGGGCGATTGAATGAAAAACTGTTTTTT. Its protein is CAIAAGRLNEKLFF.

The CDR3 DNA sequence: TGTGCCATCAGTCCGACTAGCGGAGCAAATGAGCAGTTCTTC. Residues: CAISPTSGANEQFF. The chain is built from TRBV10-3 and TRBJ2-1; 9 bases fit TRBD2. Germline CDR1 is ENHRY and CDR2 is SYGVKD. CDR3 length: 14 amino acids. The J segment lost 7 bases and the V segment lost 5 bases, leaving 6 bases of the junction unmatched.

In its sample, this clone was seen once. The chain uses TRBV4-1 and TRBJ2-2, with 11 bases aligning to TRBD1. The junction had 11 bases not matched to a gene; V was cut back by 4 bases and J by 4 bases. This CDR3 spans 18 amino acids. Germline V lookup: CDR1 MGHRA, CDR2 YSYEKL. The CDR3 DNA is TGCGCCAGCAGCCTCGAGCCCGCGGACAGGGGGCTCACCGGGGAGCTGTTTTTT. It encodes CASSLEPADRGLTGELFF.

The chain combines TRBV6-1 with TRBJ1-6, with D maybe TRBD1 (5 bases). This CDR3 comprises 14 residues. CDR1 MNHNS and CDR2 SASEGT come from the germline V gene. Trimming left V 5 bases short and J 10 bases short, with 15 bases between. CDR3 region: CASSSGQRYSPLHF. The CDR3, as DNA: TGTGCCAGCAGTTCCGGACAACGCTACTCACCCCTCCACTTT.

This chain uses TRBV5-1 with TRBJ1-1, with D perhaps TRBD1 (6 bases). Between the trimmed V and J ends, which lost 5 bases and 1 base, there was a span of 9 bases. The CDR3 is 13 amino acids. Germline V gives CDR1 SGHRS, CDR2 YFSETQ. CDR3 region: CASSQGKNTEAFF. DNA of the CDR3: TGCGCCAGCAGTCAGGGGAAGAACACTGAAGCTTTCTTT.

V gene TRBV9 combines with J gene TRBJ2-1, with D maybe TRBD2 (6 bases). The germline V gene has CDR1 SGDLS and CDR2 YYNGEE. V was cut by 0 bases and J by 5 bases, with 12 bases left in between. The CDR3 loop spans 15 amino acids. The CDR3 spells CASSVELAEDNEQFF. The CDR3 DNA follows: TGTGCCAGCAGCGTAGAGTTAGCGGAGGACAATGAGCAGTTCTTC.

CDR3 nucleotide sequence: TGTGCCAGCAGTCTAAGGACAGGGAACGGCTACACCTTC. Amino acids: CASSLRTGNGYTF. V and J are TRBV12-3 or TRBV12-4 and TRBJ1-2, with TRBD1 identical over 8 bases. V gave up 5 bases and J gave up 8 bases; unmatched junction bases: 7. The CDR3 extends over 13 amino acids.